The source of this T cell receptor beta chain is a study of cytomegalovirus exposure and HLA in healthy donors. Trimming cost V 3 bases and J 4 bases; bases outside gene matches: 6. The CDR3 is 14 residues long. The V gene's germline CDR1 is MNHEY and CDR2 SMNVEV (reference sequence). Clones were sequenced by immunoSEQ multiplex PCR, and TCRdb holds only the in-frame ones, with some missing. The sample comprises 150,000 or so clones, approximately 81% of which are singletons, and roughly 10% rests with the top ten. The J gene is TRBJ2-7, the V gene TRBV27; 7 nucleotides line up with TRBD1. The receptor's source is a man aged 30 to 45 in good health and CMV-seropositive. Sequencing was carried out using PBMCs. In DNA, the CDR3 is TGTGCCAGCAGTTTTCCGGGACAGCTTTACGAGCAGTACTTC. The encoded protein is CASSFPGQLYEQYF.